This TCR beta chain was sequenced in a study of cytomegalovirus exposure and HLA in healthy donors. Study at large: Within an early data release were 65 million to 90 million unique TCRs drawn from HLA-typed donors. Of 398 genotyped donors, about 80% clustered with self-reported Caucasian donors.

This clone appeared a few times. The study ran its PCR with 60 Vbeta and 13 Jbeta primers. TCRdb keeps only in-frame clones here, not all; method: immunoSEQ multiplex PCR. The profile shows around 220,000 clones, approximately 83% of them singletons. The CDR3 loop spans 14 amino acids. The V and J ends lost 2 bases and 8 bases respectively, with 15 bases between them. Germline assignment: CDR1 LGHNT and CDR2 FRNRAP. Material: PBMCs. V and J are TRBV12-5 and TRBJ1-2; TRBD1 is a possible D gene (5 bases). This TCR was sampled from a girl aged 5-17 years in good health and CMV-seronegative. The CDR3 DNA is TGTGCTAGTGGTTTGAGATCGGGGGTAGGCGGCTACACCTTC. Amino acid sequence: CASGLRSGVGGYTF. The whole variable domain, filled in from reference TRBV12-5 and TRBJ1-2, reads DARVTQTPRHKVTEMGQEVTMRCQPILGHNTVFWYRQTMMQGLELLAYFRNRAPLDDSGMPKDRFSAEMPDATLATLKIQPSEPRDSAVYFCASGLRSGVGGYTFGSGTRLTVV.